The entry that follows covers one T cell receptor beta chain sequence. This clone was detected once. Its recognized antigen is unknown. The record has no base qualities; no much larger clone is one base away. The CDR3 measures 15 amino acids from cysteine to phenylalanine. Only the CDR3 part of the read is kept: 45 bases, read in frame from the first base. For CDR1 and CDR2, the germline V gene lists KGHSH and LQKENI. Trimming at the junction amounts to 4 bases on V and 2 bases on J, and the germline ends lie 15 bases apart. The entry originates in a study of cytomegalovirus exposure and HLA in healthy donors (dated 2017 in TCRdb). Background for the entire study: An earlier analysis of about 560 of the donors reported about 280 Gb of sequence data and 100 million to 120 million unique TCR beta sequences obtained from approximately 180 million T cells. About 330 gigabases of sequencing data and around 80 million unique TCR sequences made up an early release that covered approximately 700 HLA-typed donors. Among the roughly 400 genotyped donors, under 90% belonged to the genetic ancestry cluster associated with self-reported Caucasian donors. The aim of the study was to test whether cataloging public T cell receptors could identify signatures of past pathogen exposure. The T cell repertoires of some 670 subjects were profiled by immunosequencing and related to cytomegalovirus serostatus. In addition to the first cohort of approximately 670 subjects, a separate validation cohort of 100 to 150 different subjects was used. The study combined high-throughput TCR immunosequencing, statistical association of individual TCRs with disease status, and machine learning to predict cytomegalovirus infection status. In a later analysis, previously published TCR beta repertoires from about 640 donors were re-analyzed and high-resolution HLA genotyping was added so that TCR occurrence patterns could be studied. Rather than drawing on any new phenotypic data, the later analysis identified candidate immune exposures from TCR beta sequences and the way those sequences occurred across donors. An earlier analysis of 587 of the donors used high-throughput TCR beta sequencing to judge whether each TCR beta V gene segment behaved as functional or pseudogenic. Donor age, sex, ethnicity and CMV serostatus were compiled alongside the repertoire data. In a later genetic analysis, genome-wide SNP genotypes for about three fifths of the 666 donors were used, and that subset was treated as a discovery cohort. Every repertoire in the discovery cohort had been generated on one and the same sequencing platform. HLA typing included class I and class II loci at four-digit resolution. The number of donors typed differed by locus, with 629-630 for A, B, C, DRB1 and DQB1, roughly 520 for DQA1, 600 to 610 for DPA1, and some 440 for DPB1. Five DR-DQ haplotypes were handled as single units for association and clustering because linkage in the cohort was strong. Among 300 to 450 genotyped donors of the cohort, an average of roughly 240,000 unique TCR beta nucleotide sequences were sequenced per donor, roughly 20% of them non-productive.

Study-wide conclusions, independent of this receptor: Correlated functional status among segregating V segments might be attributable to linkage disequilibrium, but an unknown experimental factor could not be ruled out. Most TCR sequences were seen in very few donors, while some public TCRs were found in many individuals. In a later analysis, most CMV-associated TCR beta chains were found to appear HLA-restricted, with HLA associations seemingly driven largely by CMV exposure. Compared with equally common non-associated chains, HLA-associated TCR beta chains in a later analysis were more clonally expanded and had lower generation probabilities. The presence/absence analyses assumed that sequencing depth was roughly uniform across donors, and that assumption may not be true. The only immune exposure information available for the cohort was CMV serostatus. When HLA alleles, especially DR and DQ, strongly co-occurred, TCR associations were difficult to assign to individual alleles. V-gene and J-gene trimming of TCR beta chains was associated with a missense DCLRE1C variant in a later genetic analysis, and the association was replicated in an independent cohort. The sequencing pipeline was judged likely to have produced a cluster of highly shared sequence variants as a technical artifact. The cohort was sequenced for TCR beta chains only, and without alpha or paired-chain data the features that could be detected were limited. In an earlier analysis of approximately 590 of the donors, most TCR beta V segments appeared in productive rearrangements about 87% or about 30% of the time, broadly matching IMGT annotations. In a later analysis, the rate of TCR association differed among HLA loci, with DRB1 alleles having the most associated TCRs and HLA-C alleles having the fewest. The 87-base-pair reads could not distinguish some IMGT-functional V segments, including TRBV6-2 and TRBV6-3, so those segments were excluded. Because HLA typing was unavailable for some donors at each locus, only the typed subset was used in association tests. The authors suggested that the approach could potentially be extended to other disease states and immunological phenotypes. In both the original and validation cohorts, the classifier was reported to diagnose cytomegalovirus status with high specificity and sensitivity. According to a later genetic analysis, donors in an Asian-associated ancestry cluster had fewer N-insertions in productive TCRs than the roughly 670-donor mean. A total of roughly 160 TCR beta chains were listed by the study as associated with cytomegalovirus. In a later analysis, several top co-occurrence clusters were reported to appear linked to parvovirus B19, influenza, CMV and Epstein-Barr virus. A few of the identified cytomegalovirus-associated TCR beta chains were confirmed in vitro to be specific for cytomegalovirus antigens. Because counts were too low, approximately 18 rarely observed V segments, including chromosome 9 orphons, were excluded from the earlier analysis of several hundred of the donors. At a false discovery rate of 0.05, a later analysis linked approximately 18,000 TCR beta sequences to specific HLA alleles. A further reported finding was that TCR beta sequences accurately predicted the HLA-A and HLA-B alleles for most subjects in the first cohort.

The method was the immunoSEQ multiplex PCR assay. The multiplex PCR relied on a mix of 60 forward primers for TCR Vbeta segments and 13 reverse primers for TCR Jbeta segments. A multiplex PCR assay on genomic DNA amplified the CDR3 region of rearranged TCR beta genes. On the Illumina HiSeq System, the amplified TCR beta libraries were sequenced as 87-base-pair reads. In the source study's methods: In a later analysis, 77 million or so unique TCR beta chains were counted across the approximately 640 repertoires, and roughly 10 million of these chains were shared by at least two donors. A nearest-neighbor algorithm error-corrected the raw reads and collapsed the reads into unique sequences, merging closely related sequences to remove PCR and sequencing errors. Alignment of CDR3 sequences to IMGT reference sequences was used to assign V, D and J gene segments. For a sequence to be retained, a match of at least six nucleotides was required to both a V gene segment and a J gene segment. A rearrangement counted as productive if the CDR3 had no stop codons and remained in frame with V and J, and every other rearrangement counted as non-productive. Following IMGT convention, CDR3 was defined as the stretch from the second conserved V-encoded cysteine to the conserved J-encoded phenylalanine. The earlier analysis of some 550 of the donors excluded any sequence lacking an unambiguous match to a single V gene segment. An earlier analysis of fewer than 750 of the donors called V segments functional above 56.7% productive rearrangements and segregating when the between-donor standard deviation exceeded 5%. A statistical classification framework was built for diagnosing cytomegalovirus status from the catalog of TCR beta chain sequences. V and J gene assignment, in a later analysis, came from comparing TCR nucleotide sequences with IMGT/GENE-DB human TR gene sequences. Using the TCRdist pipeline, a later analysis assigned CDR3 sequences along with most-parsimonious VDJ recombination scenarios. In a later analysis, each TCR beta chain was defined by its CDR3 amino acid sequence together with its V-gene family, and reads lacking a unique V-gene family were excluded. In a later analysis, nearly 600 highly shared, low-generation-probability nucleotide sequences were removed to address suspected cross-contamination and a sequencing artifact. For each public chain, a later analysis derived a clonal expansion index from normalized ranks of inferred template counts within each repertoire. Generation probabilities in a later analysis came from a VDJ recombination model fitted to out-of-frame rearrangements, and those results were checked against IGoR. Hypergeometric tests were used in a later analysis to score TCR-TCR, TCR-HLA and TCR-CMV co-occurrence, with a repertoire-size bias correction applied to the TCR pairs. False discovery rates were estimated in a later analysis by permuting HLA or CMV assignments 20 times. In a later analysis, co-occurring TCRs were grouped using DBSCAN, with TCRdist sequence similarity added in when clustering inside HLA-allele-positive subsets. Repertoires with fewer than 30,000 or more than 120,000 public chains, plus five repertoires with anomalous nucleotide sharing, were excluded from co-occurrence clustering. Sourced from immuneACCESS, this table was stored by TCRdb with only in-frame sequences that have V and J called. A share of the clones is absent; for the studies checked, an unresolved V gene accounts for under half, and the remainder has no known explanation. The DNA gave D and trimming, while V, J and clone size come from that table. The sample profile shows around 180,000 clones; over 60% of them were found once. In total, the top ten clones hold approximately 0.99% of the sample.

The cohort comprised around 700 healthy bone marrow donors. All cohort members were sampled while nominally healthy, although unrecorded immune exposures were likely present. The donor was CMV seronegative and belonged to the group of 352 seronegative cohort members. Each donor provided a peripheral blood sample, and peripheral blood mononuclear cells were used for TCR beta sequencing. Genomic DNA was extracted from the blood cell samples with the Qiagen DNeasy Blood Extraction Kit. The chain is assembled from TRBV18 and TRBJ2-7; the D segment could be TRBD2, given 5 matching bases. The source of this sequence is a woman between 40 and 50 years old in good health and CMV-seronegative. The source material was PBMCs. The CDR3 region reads CASSRNPGMTYEQYF. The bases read TGTGCCAGCTCACGGAACCCGGGAATGACCTACGAGCAGTACTTC.